This TCR beta chain was observed in a study of long-term antiretroviral therapy in people with HIV (dated by TCRdb to 2022 to 2024). Background for the entire study: The earliest samples were collected roughly a decade before the 2015 WHO recommendation for immediate ART, at a time when ART was usually postponed until CD4 counts fell. This retrospective serial study examined whether starting ART and sustained HIV suppression were associated with changes in the composition and diversity of the TRB repertoire in peripheral blood. The cohort contributed 150 to 200 cryopreserved PBMC samples from around 33 adults with confirmed HIV infection, collected serially over a mean of roughly 6 years (range 1-12). About 35% of the 30 participants with HIV were female. No cross-contamination during QIAcube processing was seen in test extractions of a monoclonal T-cell line run alongside 33 polyclonal samples.

V loses 2 bases at its end and J loses 2 bases; junction bases beyond the gene matches: 6. Including the terminal cysteine and phenylalanine, the CDR3 comprises 16 residues. The only DNA kept is the CDR3, 48 bases in frame from the first base. For CDR1 and CDR2, the germline V gene lists SGHTS and YDEGEE. Participants were included only if at least one PBMC sample before ART initiation and at least two post-ART samples were available. Every participant with HIV received treatment in the United States of America. Before DNA extraction, cryopreserved samples of roughly 0.9-11 million PBMC were thawed and then washed. At the time of the earliest PBMC sample, participants with HIV were aged between roughly 23 and 60 years. PBMC samples from each participant spanned 1-4 timepoints before ART initiation and 2-8 timepoints after ART initiation, with a median of 7 samples. Serial HIV viral load, CD4+ T-cell count, ART history and demographic data were obtained for every participant. Genomic DNA was extracted from unsorted PBMC with a Qiagen kit on a QIAcube, processed in batches of 12 samples.

What the research found in general, with its limitations: At every time point, the repertoire was dominated by expanded TRB clones first identified before ART initiation, although this dominance fluctuated and, in many PLHIV, declined after ART. The samples span the years 2004 to 2017, and the ART regimens used may be less effective than current regimens. Owing to limited PBMC availability, only the TCR beta chain was sequenced, without alpha chain pairing. Inferences about post-ART repertoire changes were limited because no data were available on ART adherence, viral resistance or therapy changes. Because cell numbers in pre-ART samples were limited, unsorted PBMC were profiled instead of sorted CD4+ and CD8+ T cells. A significant increase in TRB diversity was found to be associated with ART initiation, although TRB diversity was observed to remain significantly below that of transplant donor controls even after long-term ART. Compared with controls, HIV repertoires had narrower CDR3 length ranges, and the network structure pointed to an antigen-experienced repertoire that shifted only slightly toward naive after ART.

This clone has just one count. Its antigen remains undetermined. Per-base quality was not reported, and no clone a single base away is much larger than it. The immunoSEQ hsTCRB v3.0 assay was used at survey level resolution for TRB variable region sequencing. TRB sequencing targeted a depth of about 40,000-55,000 T-cell genomes per sample. TRB libraries were pooled and sequenced on an Illumina MiSeq using a v3 150-cycle kit. The study's processing was this. Analysis of repertoires was carried out in R inside a reproducible Nextflow workflow spanning QC, data transformation and analysis. Custom analyses were implemented in LymphoSeq2, an R package for AIRR-Seq data exploration. A few samples that produced fewer than 5000 total TRB sequences were removed, so 150 to 200 HIV repertoires were analyzed. Among the 180 or so HIV repertoires that were kept, around 59 were collected before ART initiation and 120 to 140 were collected after ART initiation. Each repertoire was downsampled to 5000 TRB nucleotide sequences, and summary statistics were averaged across 100 downsampling iterations. The analysis kept only TRB sequences whose CDR3 regions were at least seven amino acids long. Diversity was assessed using a clonality score derived from Shannon entropy and using the Gini coefficient. In the repertoire networks, any two of the top 5000 CDR3 amino acid sequences were linked whenever the two sequences differed by an edit distance of one. GLIPH2 predicted antigen specificity groups and MHC restriction for TRB CDR3 amino acid sequences. CDR3 amino acid sequences were matched against VDJdb and McPAS-TCR to flag known CMV, EBV, HIV or tissue antigen associations. Pre-ART, post-ART and control groups were compared with Wilcoxon signed-rank tests and Holm-Bonferroni correction. As stored in TCRdb, this immuneACCESS dataset retains in-frame rearrangements with V and J assigned. A fraction of the clones does not appear; measured against another copy, unresolved V genes explain less than half of the discrepancy, and the remainder lacks a known reason. D and trimming were read from the DNA, whereas the V and J calls and clone size are those reported in that table. The sample yields 20,000 to 25,000 clones; just under 85% were counted once. The leading ten clones occupy around 5.3% of the sample.

The specimen was unsorted PBMCs, collected 0.7 years before starting antiretroviral therapy. The TCR comes from a man aged 30 to 39 with HIV. The sequence is built from TRBV5-8 and TRBJ2-7, and 11 junction bases match TRBD2. The CDR3 region: CASSFLAGGPPYEQYF. The nucleotide sequence is TGTGCCAGCAGCTTTTTAGCGGGAGGGCCCCCCTACGAGCAGTACTTC.